A selection of T cell receptor beta chains follows, all from one sample in a study of early T cells in non-severe SARS-CoV-2 infection. TCRdb used MiXCR to reprocess the 5' RACE reads, holding one entry per CDR3 protein. This table holds about 60,000 distinct CDR3 sequences, around 21% found once. The sequences come from whole blood, collected at baseline. These receptors all come from an adult who was a healthcare worker with PCR-confirmed SARS-CoV-2 infection or an uninfected control (not recorded which). CDR3s leave out the opening cysteine and the closing phenylalanine or tryptophan. The order of the fields is V gene, D gene, CDR3 protein. A D gene is named only where the DNA matches it firmly.

TRBV14 | TRBD1 | ASSQEFLGGARVEQY
TRBV18 | . | ASSPPTAEAF
TRBV11-2 | . | ASTPGGRLLIYEQY
TRBV7-6 | TRBD2 | ASSLAAFGGGLQETQY
TRBV6-2/TRBV6-3 | . | ASFTGLNNYEQY
TRBV24-1 | . | ATSEAGYPNTGELF
TRBV27 | TRBD1 | ASGDRGITDTQY
TRBV2 | . | ASRFGPGWTQPQH
TRBV20-1 | . | SAREWSSYEQY
TRBV4-2 | . | ASSQEWDMVNTEAF
TRBV7-9 | . | ASSLAIGITDTQY
TRBV5-6 | . | ASSLGGAAGYT
TRBV7-9 | . | ASRTSTGPGSGNTIY
TRBV9 | TRBD2 | ASSQLAGGINEQF
TRBV9 | TRBD2 | ASSKAGGLYEQY
TRBV18 | . | ASSPARGTISQPQH
TRBV5-1 | . | ASSSGTVTEAF
TRBV12-3/TRBV12-4 | . | ASRPGSNQPQH
TRBV29-1 | TRBD1 | SVTGEGIEGAF
TRBV3-1 | . | ASSFAGASYAEAF
TRBV7-6 | . | ASSLGTENIQY
TRBV30 | . | AWSGGGQPQH
TRBV12-3/TRBV12-4 | . | ASSLESDEQF
TRBV7-3 | TRBD1 | ASSQDRGEYNEQF
TRBV2 | . | ASGYPLNGETQETQY
TRBV4-1 | . | ASSQGVRGPSYEQY
TRBV12-5 | . | ASGSRQSYEQY
TRBV6-2/TRBV6-3 | TRBD2 | ASRTSGIEETQY
TRBV12-3/TRBV12-4 | . | ASSLRQPHEQY
TRBV7-9 | . | ASSNRDLEETQY
TRBV5-6 | . | ASSLEFTDTQY
TRBV4-1 | TRBD1 | ASSLAGQDLYGYT
TRBV7-9 | TRBD1 | ASSPTGGQNTIY
TRBV12-3/TRBV12-4 | . | ASSFTGGGAGEQF
TRBV3-1 | . | ASSQGAMNTEAF
TRBV12-3/TRBV12-4 | . | ASTTQSTNTGELF
TRBV27 | . | ASSSFGRDIQY
TRBV6-2/TRBV6-3 | . | ASSYRENYGYT
TRBV6-5 | TRBD2 | ASSLAGVNNEQF
TRBV7-6 | TRBD1 | ASSLPGTGGVGELF
TRBV14 | TRBD1 | ASSFLRTGMNTEAF
TRBV27 | . | ASSLTPRAEAF
TRBV5-1 | TRBD1 | ASSPGQGRGNQPQH
TRBV11-2 | TRBD2 | ASSRAGMRGTQY
TRBV29-1 | . | SVVTYEQY
TRBV27 | TRBD2 | ASSFTSGALPLGQF
TRBV7-8 | TRBD2 | ASSHGLAGGAEDTQY
TRBV11-2 | . | ASSFSGGQNNEQF
TRBV7-9 | . | ASSLNNQETQY
TRBV2 | . | ASTRDLAEQY
TRBV2 | . | ASRLSSTDQPQH
TRBV3-1 | . | ASSPYGGNNSPLH
TRBV20-1 | . | SATQDPFDSPLH
TRBV7-2 | . | ASSRERGYGYGYT
TRBV7-8 | TRBD1 | ASSFPGTGGSGELF
TRBV5-4 | TRBD1 | ASGDSYGYT
TRBV20-1 | . | SAPDSRSTDTQY